This is a list of T cell receptor beta chains from one sample in a study of OX40 agonist ivuxolimab in advanced cancers. Profiled with immunoSEQ multiplex PCR; TCRdb holds only in-frame clones, not every one. The sample has some 14,000 clones; around 64% are singletons. This specimen was CD4+ or CD8+ T cells sorted from blood, taken in a trial of the OX40 agonist ivuxolimab. The receptor source for this set is an adult with an advanced solid tumor such as melanoma, head and neck, liver or kidney cancer. The CDR3 runs from the conserved cysteine through the conserved F or W. Fields, in order: CDR3 length, J gene, clone size, D gene, V gene, CDR3 protein, CDR3 DNA. A D gene is named only where the DNA matches it firmly. A row's size may be missing; if present it is once, few, many or a size class.

cdr3_length: 16
j_call: TRBJ1-4
clone_size: -
d_call: TRBD1
v_call: TRBV4-1
cdr3_aa: CASSQLQGAGVEKLFF
cdr3_nt: TGCGCCAGCAGCCAGCTACAGGGGGCGGGGGTTGAAAAACTGTTTTTT

cdr3_length: 15
j_call: TRBJ1-5
clone_size: large
d_call: TRBD1
v_call: TRBV9
cdr3_aa: CASSEGQGFNQPQHF
cdr3_nt: TGTGCCAGCAGCGAAGGACAGGGGTTCAATCAGCCCCAGCATTTT

cdr3_length: 15
j_call: TRBJ1-2
clone_size: few
d_call: -
v_call: TRBV13
cdr3_aa: CASSLRQVWNYGYTF
cdr3_nt: TGTGCCAGCAGCTTAAGACAGGTGTGGAACTATGGCTACACCTTC

cdr3_length: 15
j_call: TRBJ1-3
clone_size: medium-sized
d_call: -
v_call: TRBV4-2
cdr3_aa: CASSPRDFSGNTIYF
cdr3_nt: TGTGCCAGCAGCCCCCGGGACTTCTCTGGAAACACCATATATTTT

cdr3_length: 16
j_call: TRBJ2-7
clone_size: -
d_call: -
v_call: TRBV5-8
cdr3_aa: CASSLAARRDGYEQYF
cdr3_nt: TGTGCCAGCAGCTTGGCCGCCCGCAGGGACGGGTACGAGCAGTACTTC

cdr3_length: 16
j_call: TRBJ2-5
clone_size: once
d_call: -
v_call: TRBV2
cdr3_aa: CAGLVFTGPRGLAQYF
cdr3_nt: TGTGCCGGCCTAGTCTTTACGGGACCCCGTGGGTTGGCCCAGTACTTC

cdr3_length: 16
j_call: TRBJ1-5
clone_size: -
d_call: -
v_call: TRBV19
cdr3_aa: CAISPGPPYSNQPQHF
cdr3_nt: TGTGCCATATCTCCCGGTCCTCCTTATAGCAATCAGCCCCAGCATTTT

cdr3_length: 14
j_call: TRBJ1-6
clone_size: -
d_call: -
v_call: TRBV6-5
cdr3_aa: CASSLRAGSTPLHF
cdr3_nt: TGTGCCAGCAGTTTACGGGCCGGGTCCACACCCCTCCACTTT

cdr3_length: 14
j_call: TRBJ2-3
clone_size: -
d_call: -
v_call: TRBV19
cdr3_aa: CASRGVGGRNTQYF
cdr3_nt: TGTGCCAGTAGGGGCGTGGGGGGACGAAATACGCAGTATTTT

cdr3_length: 12
j_call: TRBJ1-2
clone_size: -
d_call: TRBD1
v_call: TRBV30
cdr3_aa: CAWSEGQGVYTF
cdr3_nt: TGTGCCTGGAGTGAGGGACAGGGGGTTTACACCTTC

cdr3_length: 12
j_call: TRBJ1-6
clone_size: -
d_call: -
v_call: TRBV28
cdr3_aa: CASRGRNSPLHF
cdr3_nt: TGTGCCAGCAGGGGGCGGAATTCACCCCTCCACTTT

cdr3_length: 18
j_call: TRBJ1-4
clone_size: -
d_call: -
v_call: TRBV5-5
cdr3_aa: CASSLEASPKVLPEKLFF
cdr3_nt: TGTGCCAGCAGCTTGGAGGCCTCCCCCAAGGTACTACCTGAAAAACTGTTTTTT

cdr3_length: 16
j_call: TRBJ2-2
clone_size: few
d_call: -
v_call: TRBV7-6
cdr3_aa: CASSLGLAANTGELFF
cdr3_nt: TGTGCCAGCAGCTTAGGGCTAGCCGCGAACACCGGGGAGCTGTTTTTT

cdr3_length: 15
j_call: TRBJ2-5
clone_size: -
d_call: TRBD2
v_call: TRBV19
cdr3_aa: CASSIWSGGTETQYF
cdr3_nt: TGTGCCAGTAGTATTTGGAGCGGGGGAACGGAGACCCAGTACTTC

cdr3_length: 13
j_call: TRBJ1-1
clone_size: -
d_call: -
v_call: TRBV4-1
cdr3_aa: CASSLGAGSEAFF
cdr3_nt: TGCGCCAGCAGCCTAGGGGCAGGCTCTGAAGCTTTCTTT

cdr3_length: 14
j_call: TRBJ1-2
clone_size: few
d_call: -
v_call: TRBV6-5
cdr3_aa: CASSYSGGIHGYTF
cdr3_nt: TGTGCCAGCAGTTACTCTGGCGGAATCCATGGCTACACCTTC

cdr3_length: 16
j_call: TRBJ2-7
clone_size: -
d_call: TRBD2
v_call: TRBV5-4
cdr3_aa: CASSPLSSGSSYEQYF
cdr3_nt: TGTGCCAGCAGTCCCCTCTCTAGCGGTAGCTCCTACGAGCAGTACTTC

cdr3_length: 12
j_call: TRBJ2-1
clone_size: once
d_call: -
v_call: TRBV27
cdr3_aa: CASSPGYNEQFF
cdr3_nt: TGTGCCAGCAGTCCCGGATACAATGAGCAGTTCTTC

cdr3_length: 13
j_call: TRBJ2-3
clone_size: -
d_call: -
v_call: TRBV7-9
cdr3_aa: CASGLDLTDTQYF
cdr3_nt: TGTGCCAGCGGCTTAGATCTCACAGATACGCAGTATTTT

cdr3_length: 11
j_call: TRBJ2-5
clone_size: -
d_call: -
v_call: TRBV6-5
cdr3_aa: CASRGRETQYF
cdr3_nt: TGTGCCAGCAGGGGACGAGAGACCCAGTACTTC

cdr3_length: 15
j_call: TRBJ1-2
clone_size: medium-sized
d_call: -
v_call: TRBV27
cdr3_aa: CASSLWGDPVIGYTF
cdr3_nt: TGTGCCAGCAGTTTATGGGGAGATCCTGTGATAGGCTACACCTTC